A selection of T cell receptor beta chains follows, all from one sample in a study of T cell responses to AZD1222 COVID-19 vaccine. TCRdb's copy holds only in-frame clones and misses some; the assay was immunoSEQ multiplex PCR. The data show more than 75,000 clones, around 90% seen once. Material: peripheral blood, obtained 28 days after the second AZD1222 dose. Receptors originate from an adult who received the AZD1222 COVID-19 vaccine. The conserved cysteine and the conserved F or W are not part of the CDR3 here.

CDR3: SVRGLGGITYEQY; V: TRBV29-1; J: TRBJ2-7
CDR3: ASSQGTVEAF; V: TRBV4-1; J: TRBJ1-1
CDR3: ASSLAGDGYT; V: TRBV5-1; J: TRBJ1-2
CDR3: ASSLVTGKETQY; V: TRBV7-2; J: TRBJ2-5
CDR3: ASSPGHYNEQF; V: TRBV27; J: TRBJ2-1
CDR3: ASSPTVRSYNEQF; V: TRBV2; J: TRBJ2-1
CDR3: ASSRFVGQGNEQY; V: TRBV19; J: TRBJ2-7
CDR3: ASSSTWFSQETQY; V: TRBV27; J: TRBJ2-5
CDR3: ASSPMGQGGTGELF; V: TRBV9; J: TRBJ2-2
CDR3: ASSEEASGSHRETQY; V: TRBV6-1; J: TRBJ2-5
CDR3: SAIDSRLAF; V: TRBV20-1; J: TRBJ1-1
CDR3: ASSDNPGGRDEQY; V: TRBV6-1; J: TRBJ2-7
CDR3: ASSLTTGLYEQY; V: TRBV28; J: TRBJ2-7
CDR3: ASSLGVDQPQH; V: TRBV7-9; J: TRBJ1-5
CDR3: SVEEGVGTEAF; V: TRBV29-1; J: TRBJ1-1
CDR3: SASGSGRANEQY; V: TRBV20-1; J: TRBJ2-7
CDR3: AWTSGSEQY; V: TRBV30; J: TRBJ2-7
CDR3: AWSARDSQPQH; V: TRBV30; J: TRBJ1-5
CDR3: ASSQDGALLYGYT; V: TRBV5-1; J: TRBJ1-2
CDR3: ASSARGGYGYT; V: TRBV25-1; J: TRBJ1-2
CDR3: ASNQRRGNTGELF; V: TRBV6-5; J: TRBJ2-2
CDR3: SSRSRNYNEQF; V: TRBV29-1; J: TRBJ2-1
CDR3: ASSLDRGHTGELF; V: TRBV7-2; J: TRBJ2-2
CDR3: ASSLAGETQY; V: TRBV7-2; J: TRBJ2-5
CDR3: ASSPGQRHGYT; V: TRBV28; J: TRBJ1-2
CDR3: AISESQGTGNTIY; V: TRBV10-3; J: TRBJ1-3
CDR3: ASSLSDQETQY; V: TRBV11-2; J: TRBJ2-5
CDR3: ASSSTGVWTDTQY; V: TRBV28; J: TRBJ2-3
CDR3: ASSQGLDYLYEQY; V: TRBV4-2; J: TRBJ2-7
CDR3: ARGTGAVQTQY; V: TRBV28; J: TRBJ2-5
CDR3: ASSSQGGPNQPQH; V: TRBV7-9; J: TRBJ1-5
CDR3: ASSSPTGAPLNEQF; V: TRBV7-2; J: TRBJ2-1
CDR3: ASSLPPFGETQY; V: TRBV5-4; J: TRBJ2-5
CDR3: SVEDLGSGAF; V: TRBV29-1; J: TRBJ1-1
CDR3: ASSRPGAHQPQH; V: TRBV6-5; J: TRBJ1-5
CDR3: ASSLETGSHEQY; V: TRBV5-1; J: TRBJ2-7
CDR3: ASSPPGRVGGYT; V: TRBV7-2; J: TRBJ1-2
CDR3: ASSSGSYEQY; V: TRBV19; J: TRBJ2-7